This record looks at one T cell receptor (beta chain) sequence and its context. Antigen unknown. Germline V gene sequence: CDR1 MGHDK, CDR2 SYGVNS. CDR3 length: 13 residues. Trimming cost V 5 bases and J 8 bases, with 15 bases left between them. Specimens held about 0.85-11 million cryopreserved PBMC prior to DNA extraction. The data belong to a study of long-term antiretroviral therapy in people with HIV. Looking at the study overall: The 2015 immediate-ART recommendation was preceded by the earliest samples by about a decade. Study observations and caveats: Dominance of pre-ART expanded clones persisted, fluctuating and often declining after ART. The ART regimens used between the mid-2000s and the late 2010s may be less effective than current ones.

The run of the v3.0 immunoSEQ assay was at survey level. Measured with immunoSEQ multiplex PCR; TCRdb has only the in-frame clones, and not every one. The sample lists around 15,000 clones; approximately 93% were seen once. The J gene is TRBJ1-2, the V gene TRBV25-1; no reliable D call. The TCR was taken from a woman in her thirties or forties with HIV. This material consisted of unsorted PBMCs, taken 0.6 years after starting antiretroviral therapy. This chain's CDR3 is CASSIVSDRGYTF. CDR3 in DNA: TGTGCCAGCAGTATCGTCTCCGATCGAGGCTACACCTTC.